The 9 T cell receptor beta chains below all came from one sample that was sequenced in a study of blood T cell repertoires in COVID-19. Profiled with immunoSEQ multiplex PCR; TCRdb holds only in-frame clones, not every one. The table lists around 700,000 clones, 85% to 90% of them singletons. The sample comprised peripheral blood. The source is a young woman with acute or convalescent COVID-19.

The V and J genes are TRBV19 and TRBJ1-6; no reliable D call. Trimming removed 6 bases from V and 6 bases from J, with 27 bases in between. This CDR3 comprises 19 residues. Per the germline V gene, CDR1 is LNHDA and CDR2 is SQIVND (reference sequence). CDR3 sequence (DNA): TGTGCCAGTAGCGGTTGGGGAGGAACTCTCGGAACCATTAATTCACCCCTCCACTTT. It codes for CASSGWGGTLGTINSPLHF.

The chain links TRBV9 to TRBJ2-3, with 10 bases that match TRBD2. The CDR3 loop spans 15 amino acids. The germline gives CDR1 SGDLS, CDR2 YYNGEE. The V gene end was trimmed by 3 bases and the J gene end by 0 bases; junction bases not matched to a gene: 1. This CDR3 reads CASSEAGGSTDTQYF. For the CDR3, the DNA is TGTGCCAGCAGCGAAGCGGGGGGGAGCACAGATACGCAGTATTTT.

The V and J genes are TRBV3-1 (or the pseudogene TRBV3-2) and TRBJ1-1; a possible D gene is TRBD1 (5 bases). CDR3 length equals 13 residues. Germline V gene sequence: CDR1 LGHDT, CDR2 YNNKEL (reference sequence). Trimming pared 2 bases from V and 6 bases from J, leaving 10 bases between. This chain's CDR3 is CASSQQGGAEAFF. The CDR3 coding sequence is TGTGCCAGCAGCCAACAGGGCGGAGCTGAAGCTTTCTTT.

The sample holds one count of this clone. V usage is TRBV27 and J usage is TRBJ1-2; 9 bases align to TRBD1. The V and J ends lost 3 bases and 3 bases, in that order; junction bases with no gene match: 5. CDR1 is MNHEY, CDR2 SMNVEV, per germline (reference sequence). This CDR3 has 15 residues. The CDR3, as DNA: TGTGCCAGCAGTTTGTTGGGACAGGGTTACTATGGCTACACCTTC. This codes for CASSLLGQGYYGYTF.

This clone came up a few times. The gene calls are TRBV3-1 (or the pseudogene TRBV3-2) and TRBJ1-5; D is possibly TRBD1 (5 bases). The CDR3 has 17 residues. V lost 1 base and J lost 6, with 19 bases in between. CDR1 is LGHDT, CDR2 YNNKEL, per germline (reference sequence). CDR3 loop: CASSQGAGQVRGQPQHF. The CDR3 nucleotides are TGTGCCAGCAGCCAAGGAGCAGGGCAAGTACGAGGTCAGCCCCAGCATTTT.

This clone was counted a single time. V is TRBV24-1 and J is TRBJ1-1; no reliable D call. The germline CDR1 and CDR2 sequences are KGHDR and SFDVKD. The CDR3 has 13 residues. The V and J ends lost 5 bases and 3 bases respectively, with 9 bases between them. The CDR3 spells CATSGGPYTEAFF. In DNA form, the CDR3 reads TGTGCCACCAGTGGCGGTCCCTACACTGAAGCTTTCTTT.

The gene calls are TRBV10-2 and TRBJ2-5; 9 bases are shared with TRBD1. Germline V CDR1 and CDR2: WSHSY, SAAADI. The CDR3 sequence is 13 residues long. J was trimmed by 5 bases and V by 8 bases; bases with no gene match: 6. The CDR3 sequence is CASLRGTGETQYF. In DNA form, the CDR3 reads TGCGCCAGCTTGAGGGGGACAGGGGAGACCCAGTACTTC.

The chain has TRBV6-1 and TRBJ1-2; D is perhaps TRBD1 (5 bases). CDR3 size: 14 residues. Deletions cut 1 base from V and 3 bases from J, with 9 bases between. Germline loops: CDR1 MNHNS, CDR2 SASEGT. Written as DNA, the CDR3 is TGTGCCAGCAGTGAAGTCCCACAGGACTATGGCTACACCTTC. It encodes CASSEVPQDYGYTF.

This clone was counted a single time. This sequence joins TRBV2 and TRBJ1-1; 11 nucleotides agree with TRBD1. The length of the CDR3 is 17 residues. Germline V gene data show CDR1 as SNHLY and CDR2 as FYNNEI. The trim removed 5 bases at V and 5 bases at J, leaving 13 bases unmatched. CDR3 DNA: TGTGCCAGCAGTTCGGACAGGGGGCTTTTTGGGGAAACTGAAGCTTTCTTT. Translating it yields CASSSDRGLFGETEAFF.